One sample yielded the 13 T cell receptor beta chains listed below, sequenced in a study of identical twins. TCRdb re-analysed the 5' RACE reads in MiXCR, keeping a single row per CDR3 protein. The sample has 450,000 or so distinct CDR3 sequences, less than 25% seen once. These data also formed part of another study, on T cells expressing NK-cell markers.

The sample was CD4+ T cells sorted from blood. These receptor sequences come from a woman younger than 30 in good health.

This clonotype has a handful of counts. The J gene is TRBJ2-1, the V gene TRBV5-1, with 8 positions matching TRBD2. V lost 5 bases, J lost 2 bases, and 6 bases stayed unmatched. The CDR3 is 15 residues long. The germline V gene has CDR1 SGHRS and CDR2 YFSETQ. The CDR3 sequence: CASSLSGGPYNEQFF. The CDR3 DNA is TGCGCCAGCAGTCTTTCGGGAGGGCCCTACAATGAGCAGTTCTTC.

This clonotype was detected a few times. The chain combines TRBV4-3 with TRBJ2-3; D gene ambiguous. The CDR3 has 16 residues. V was trimmed by 0 bases and J by 2 bases, leaving 12 bases between them. Germline CDR1 reads LGHNA; CDR2 reads YSLEER. The CDR3 DNA reads as TGCGCCAGCAGCCAAGATCGGAGAGCAACCACAGATACGCAGTATTTT. Translated, it gives CASSQDRRATTDTQYF.

This clonotype was counted between two and nine times. The chain couples TRBV2 to TRBJ2-5; a weak D match, TRBD2 (6 bases). Germline V gene lookup returns CDR1 SNHLY and CDR2 FYNNEI. The CDR3 loop spans 15 amino acids. The V end was cut by 4 bases, the J end by 3 bases, with 15 bases between. This CDR3 is CASSVRKGEEETQYF. The CDR3 DNA follows: TGTGCCAGCAGTGTAAGGAAAGGGGAGGAAGAGACCCAGTACTTC. The whole variable domain, remainder taken from reference TRBV2 and TRBJ2-5, is EPEVTQTPSHQVTQMGQEVILRCVPISNHLYFYWYRQILGQKVEFLVSFYNNEISEKSEIFDDQFSVERPDGSNFTLKIRSTKLEDSAMYFCASSVRKGEEETQYFGPGTRLLVL.

This clonotype was counted only a few times. The V and J genes are TRBV6-5 and TRBJ2-7; D ambiguous. This CDR3 has 12 amino acids. Looked up from germline, CDR1 is MNHEY and CDR2 is SVGAGI. V shed 6 bases and J shed 7 bases, with 13 bases lying between them. CDR3 bases: TGTGCCAGCAGACCCGGATTGGGGGAGCAGTACTTC. It is translated as CASRPGLGEQYF.

This chain joins TRBV6-1 and TRBJ2-2; 9 bases are shared with TRBD2. V shed 6 bases and J 4 bases; nucleotides not matched to a gene: 12. Germline CDR1 reads MNHNS; CDR2 reads SASEGT. The CDR3 has 17 amino acids. The CDR3: CASRHKGASGTTGELFF. CDR3 DNA: TGTGCCAGCAGGCATAAAGGGGCTAGCGGGACCACCGGGGAGCTGTTTTTT.

The table lists this clonotype with a count of one. The V call is TRBV12-3 or TRBV12-4, the J call TRBJ2-3; D is ambiguous. The CDR3 runs to 16 residues. With 0 bases removed from V and 2 bases from J, the gap between germline ends came to 12 bases. In DNA form, the CDR3 reads TGTGCCAGCAGTTTAGCCTATCTAGGCCCCACAGATACGCAGTATTTT. Amino acids: CASSLAYLGPTDTQYF.

This rearrangement joins TRBV15 to TRBJ2-7; no definite D call. The length of the CDR3 is 14 residues. The germline V and J ends were trimmed by 4 bases and 4 bases, with 14 bases remaining between them. Germline CDR1 and CDR2: LNHNV and YYDKDF (reference sequence). The CDR3 loop reads CATSMYVSAYEQYF. The CDR3 region has the DNA TGTGCCACCAGCATGTACGTCTCAGCTTACGAGCAGTACTTC.

This clonotype was counted a few times. CDR3 sequence: CASSVDPGQHNSPLHF. CDR3 bases: TGTGCCAGCAGCGTAGATCCCGGACAGCATAATTCACCCCTCCACTTT. The genes are TRBV9 and TRBJ1-6; perhaps TRBD1 as D (6 bases). The CDR3 covers 16 residues. Germline lookup yields CDR1 SGDLS and CDR2 YYNGEE. V lost 0 bases to trimming and J lost 5 bases, with 12 bases between them.

This clonotype appeared many times. This chain connects TRBV29-1 to TRBJ2-2; tentative D call: TRBD2 (6 bases). CDR1 and CDR2 from the germline V gene are SQVTM and ANQGSEA. The V gene lost 7 bases and the J gene lost 6 bases, with 15 bases spanning the gap. The CDR3 spans 13 residues. The CDR3 region is CSAQGGLAGELFF. The CDR3 nucleotides are TGCAGCGCCCAGGGAGGTCTGGCCGGGGAGCTGTTTTTT.

The rearrangement links TRBV12-3 or TRBV12-4 to TRBJ1-2; TRBD1 matches 7 bases. The CDR3 is 13 amino acids. The J segment lost 6 bases and the V segment lost 6 bases, leaving 7 bases of the junction unmatched. The CDR3 DNA is TGTGCCAGCAGGCTGACAGGGACACATGGCTACACCTTC. Its translation is CASRLTGTHGYTF.

The rearrangement uses TRBV10-1 and TRBJ2-1; D is tentatively TRBD1 or TRBD2 (6 bases each). CDR1 is WNHNN and CDR2 is SYGVQD in the germline V gene (reference sequence). This CDR3 contains 16 residues. Trimming shortened V by 5 bases and J by 4 bases, and 18 bases separated the two germline ends. As DNA, the CDR3 is TGCGCCAGCAGTCCAAAGGGTGTAGGGGGGTACAATGAGCAGTTCTTC. Translated, it gives CASSPKGVGGYNEQFF.

The rearrangement uses TRBV5-1 and TRBJ2-7, with 7 positions matching TRBD1. The CDR3 contains 15 residues. Germline assignment: CDR1 SGHRS and CDR2 YFSETQ. Trimming cost V 4 bases and J 3 bases; bases outside gene matches: 10. CDR3 sequence: CASSHIVGGRYEQYF. CDR3 nucleotides: TGCGCCAGCAGCCACATAGTAGGGGGCCGCTACGAGCAGTACTTC.

This clonotype was counted a single time. This chain connects TRBV20-1 to TRBJ2-7; TRBD2 matches 7 bases. Germline assignment: CDR1 DFQATT and CDR2 SNEGSKA (reference sequence). Trimming at V came to 3 bases and at J to 7 bases, leaving 9 bases not matched to a gene. The CDR3 loop spans 13 amino acids. This CDR3 reads CSASRAGDREQYF. DNA for the CDR3: TGCAGTGCTAGTCGGGCGGGAGATCGAGAGCAGTACTTC.